The 11 T cell receptor beta chains below come from one sample, sequenced in a study of immune cell composition in non-small cell lung cancer. Assay: immunoSEQ multiplex PCR; the TCRdb copy retains only in-frame clones and omits some. The data contain about 7,200 clones, about three quarters of them singletons. Material for sequencing was lung tumor tissue. These receptors originate from a human donor with non-small cell lung cancer.

CDR3 sequence reads: CASSLSDGRNEKLFF. As DNA, the CDR3 is TGTGCCAGCAGTTTATCTGATGGCAGGAATGAAAAACTGTTTTTT. This chain joins TRBV27 and TRBJ1-4; no clear D. The CDR3 is made up of 15 amino acids. Germline CDR1 is MNHEY and CDR2 is SMNVEV (reference sequence). V lost 0 bases and J lost 5, with 10 bases in between. The full variable domain, in which reference TRBV27 and TRBJ1-4 provide the parts outside the CDR3, is EAQVTQNPRYLITVTGKKLTVTCSQNMNHEYMSWYRQDPGLGLRQIYYSMNVEVTDKGDVPEGYKVSRKEKRNFPLILESPSPNQTSLYFCASSLSDGRNEKLFFGSGTQLSVL.

This clone was recorded a few times. This chain joins TRBV2 and TRBJ2-7, with D uncertain. The CDR3 loop spans 12 amino acids. Looked up from germline, CDR1 is SNHLY and CDR2 is FYNNEI. Trimming removed 7 bases from V and 2 bases from J, with 9 bases in between. The CDR3 sequence is CASKAVAYEQYF. As DNA, the CDR3 is TGTGCCAGCAAGGCGGTAGCCTACGAGCAGTACTTC.

This clone was recorded a few times. The chain is built from TRBV10-3 and TRBJ1-1; unclear D gene. Germline CDR1 and CDR2: ENHRY and SYGVKD. This CDR3 is built from 11 residues. Trimming took 0 bases from V and 11 from J, leaving 7 bases between them. CDR3 loop: CAISESRAAFF. The CDR3 DNA is TGTGCCATCAGTGAGTCGAGGGCGGCTTTCTTT.

This chain connects TRBV6-5 to TRBJ2-1; 8 positions match TRBD2. Trimming removed 2 bases from V and 4 bases from J; junction bases left unmatched: 7. Per germline, CDR1 MNHEY and CDR2 SVGAGI. The CDR3 has 16 residues. The CDR3 is CASSYTSGTGYNEQFF. The DNA for the CDR3 is TGTGCCAGCAGTTACACTAGCGGCACGGGTTACAATGAGCAGTTCTTC.

The V gene is TRBV4-1, the J gene TRBJ1-5, with no clear D. Germline V lookup: CDR1 MGHRA, CDR2 YSYEKL. V was trimmed by 0 bases and J by 6 bases, leaving 12 bases between them. The CDR3 runs to 15 residues. The CDR3 region has the DNA TGCGCCAGCAGCCAAGACAGATACCTAGGTCAGCCCCAGCATTTT. Protein sequence: CASSQDRYLGQPQHF.

V is TRBV7-2 and J is TRBJ2-5; tentative D call: TRBD2 (6 bases). Deletions cut 5 bases from V and 1 base from J, with 11 bases between. This CDR3 is 14 amino acids long. CDR1 and CDR2 from the germline V gene are SGHTA and FQGNSA. The DNA of the CDR3 is TGTGCCAGCAGCGTACTGGGGGGCCAAGAGACCCAGTACTTC. The encoded protein is CASSVLGGQETQYF.

The chain has TRBV28 and TRBJ2-7; maybe TRBD1 (6 bases). Germline CDR1 reads MDHEN; CDR2 reads SYDVKM. Trimming stripped 6 bases from V and 0 bases from J, with 12 bases between. CDR3 size: 14 residues. The CDR3 DNA is TGTGCCAGCAGGAGACAGGCTAGCTCCTACGAGCAGTACTTC. Translated: CASRRQASSYEQYF.

The CDR3, as DNA: TGCGCCAGCAGCACCGGGACAACCAGCACAGATACGCAGTATTTT. As protein: CASSTGTTSTDTQYF. The V call is TRBV5-1, the J call TRBJ2-3; tentatively, D is TRBD1 (6 bases). CDR3 size: 15 residues. The V end lost 4 bases, the J end lost 0 bases, and 12 bases lay between the germline ends. Per the germline V gene, CDR1 is SGHRS and CDR2 is YFSETQ.

This clone was recorded once. The V and J genes are TRBV7-6 and TRBJ2-2, with D possibly matching TRBD1 (8 bases). This CDR3 is 16 amino acids long. V was shortened by 6 bases and J by 6 bases, with 20 bases between the two germline ends. Germline CDR1 is SGHVS and CDR2 is FNYEAQ. In DNA, the CDR3 is TGTGCCAGCAGGAATAGCGGGCAGGGGGCGTCCGGGGAGCTGTTTTTT. Protein product: CASRNSGQGASGELFF. Complete variable domain (other parts from reference TRBV7-6 and TRBJ2-2): GAGVSQSPRYKVTKRGQDVALRCDPISGHVSLYWYRQALGQGPEFLTYFNYEAQQDKSGLPNDRFSAERPEGSISTLTIQRTEQRDSAMYRCASRNSGQGASGELFFGEGSRLTVL.

The chain employs TRBV5-1 and TRBJ2-5; 8 bases map to TRBD2. Germline CDR1 is SGHRS and CDR2 is YFSETQ. Unmatched junction bases numbered 12, after V lost 4 bases and J lost 1 base. The CDR3 has 17 amino acids. CDR3 sequence: CASSLNPAGAIQETQYF. CDR3 nucleotide sequence: TGCGCCAGCAGCCTAAACCCAGCGGGAGCCATCCAAGAGACCCAGTACTTC.

V and J are TRBV7-2 and TRBJ2-3; 9 positions match TRBD2. With V trimmed by 5 bases and J by 0 bases, 12 bases remained unmatched. CDR1 is SGHTA and CDR2 is FQGNSA in the germline V gene. The CDR3 contains 18 residues. The CDR3 coding sequence is TGTGCCAGCAGCCCAACCGGGACTAGCCAGGCTAGCACAGATACGCAGTATTTT. Translating gives CASSPTGTSQASTDTQYF.